The 12 T cell receptor beta chains presented below share a single source sample, sequenced in a study of PD-1 blockade in classical Hodgkin lymphoma. Each and every patient relapsed after autologous stem cell transplantation, and patients got differing brentuximab vedotin exposure. Some clones are missing from TCRdb's copy, which holds only in-frame ones; the method was immunoSEQ multiplex PCR. Of over 15,000 clones listed, about nine tenths are singletons. Sample: peripheral blood mononuclear cells (PBMCs), taken before the second cycle of nivolumab. Receptors originate from a human donor with classical Hodgkin lymphoma.

This clone was picked up one time. V usage is TRBV4-2 and J usage is TRBJ1-3; D call uncertain. Between the trimmed V and J ends, which lost 0 bases and 2 bases, there was a span of 11 bases. The CDR3 totals 16 residues. Looked up from germline, CDR1 is LGHNA and CDR2 is YNFKEQ. This CDR3 is CASSQDWGATGNTIYF. CDR3 nucleotide sequence: TGTGCCAGCAGCCAAGATTGGGGTGCGACTGGAAACACCATATATTTT.

In regard to this clone: A much larger clone lies one base from this, so it may be a read error. The gene calls are TRBV7-2 and TRBJ1-1; D unresolved. V gave up 1 base and J gave up 0 bases, with 3 bases separating them. CDR1 is SGHTA and CDR2 is FQGNSA in the germline V gene. The length of the CDR3 is 13 residues. The CDR3 sequence: CASSLVVNTEAFF. The DNA for the CDR3 is TGTGCCAGCAGCTTAGTAGTGAACACTGAAGCTTTCTTT.

The chain joins TRBV29-1 to TRBJ2-4; no reliable D call. CDR3 size: 16 residues. Germline V gene data show CDR1 as SQVTM and CDR2 as ANQGSEA. Trimming left V 8 bases short and J 0 bases short, with 20 bases between. This chain's CDR3 is CSIRSGANLAKNIQYF. The CDR3 nucleotides read TGCAGCATAAGGTCAGGTGCGAACCTAGCCAAAAACATTCAGTACTTC.

This sequence joins TRBV10-2 and TRBJ1-6, with TRBD1 identical over 7 bases. The CDR3 consists of 16 residues. Losses at the gene ends were 7 bases for V and 9 bases for J; bases not matched to a gene: 15. Per the germline V gene, CDR1 is WSHSY and CDR2 is SAAADI. DNA for the CDR3: TGCGCCAGCAAGCCGCTCCAGGGGGACCGGACTTCACCCCTCCACTTT. Residues: CASKPLQGDRTSPLHF.

The J gene is TRBJ2-1, the V gene TRBV6-6; the D gene is possibly TRBD2 (7 bases). CDR1 and CDR2 (germline): MNHNY, SVGAGI (reference sequence). The CDR3 consists of 15 residues. The V end lost 7 bases, the J end lost 0 bases, and 13 bases lay between the germline ends. The CDR3 sequence: CASTGGPGSYNEQFF. CDR3 in DNA: TGTGCCAGCACCGGGGGGCCTGGCTCCTACAATGAGCAGTTCTTC.

This chain links TRBV9 with TRBJ2-3, with TRBD2 identical over 15 bases. Germline assignment: CDR1 SGDLS and CDR2 YYNGEE. Trimming removed 1 base from V and 2 bases from J; junction bases left unmatched: 5. The CDR3 spans 18 residues. The CDR3 loop reads CASSVWGLAGGPTDTQYF. DNA for the CDR3: TGTGCCAGCAGCGTATGGGGACTAGCGGGGGGTCCCACAGATACGCAGTATTTT.

V gene TRBV10-3 combines with J gene TRBJ2-1; TRBD2 matches 9 bases. Germline V CDR1 and CDR2: ENHRY, SYGVKD. The CDR3 runs 16 residues. Trimming cost V 0 bases and J 8 bases; bases outside gene matches: 8. CDR3 nucleotides: TGTGCCATCAGTGAGTCCGTGAGCGGGGGGCCCTATGAGCAGTTCTTC. It translates to CAISESVSGGPYEQFF.

The chain joins TRBV14 to TRBJ2-7; D gene ambiguous. Trimming removed 4 bases from V and 3 bases from J, with 7 bases in between. This CDR3 region has 12 residues. Looked up from germline, CDR1 is SGHDN and CDR2 is FVKESK. The CDR3 is CASSPSNYEQYF. The CDR3 nucleotides are TGTGCCAGCAGCCCGTCAAACTACGAGCAGTACTTC. Full variable domain (outside the CDR3, taken from reference TRBV14 and TRBJ2-7): EAGVTQFPSHSVIEKGQTVTLRCDPISGHDNLYWYRRVMGKEIKFLLHFVKESKQDESGMPNNRFLAERTGGTYSTLKVQPAELEDSGVYFCASSPSNYEQYFGPGTRLTVT.

V is TRBV2 and J is TRBJ2-2; D may be TRBD2 (7 bases). The V end lost 5 bases, the J end lost 4 bases, and 8 bases lay between the germline ends. CDR1 is SNHLY, CDR2 FYNNEI, per germline. The CDR3 is 13 residues long. The CDR3 DNA reads TGTGCCAGCAGTAGGGGGGGCACCGGGGAGCTGTTTTTT. It translates to CASSRGGTGELFF.

V usage is TRBV5-1 and J usage is TRBJ1-2, with 7 bases aligning to TRBD1. This CDR3 spans 13 amino acids. J was trimmed by 7 bases and V by 4 bases; bases with no gene match: 7. Germline lookup yields CDR1 SGHRS and CDR2 YFSETQ. CDR3 region: CASSQGQQSGYTF. The CDR3 bases are TGCGCCAGCAGCCAGGGACAGCAAAGTGGCTACACCTTC.

V usage is TRBV27 and J usage is TRBJ2-3, with D unclear. CDR1 is MNHEY and CDR2 is SMNVEV in the germline V gene (reference sequence). This CDR3 is 12 amino acids long. V lost 1 base, J lost 4 bases, and 3 bases lay in between. CDR3 loop: CASSLLPDTQYF. CDR3 DNA sequence: TGTGCCAGCAGTTTATTACCAGATACGCAGTATTTT.

This chain joins TRBV7-9 and TRBJ2-5; D is possibly TRBD1 or TRBD2 (5 bases each). The CDR3 totals 15 residues. CDR1 is SEHNR, CDR2 FQNEAQ, per germline (reference sequence). V lost 7 bases and J lost 5, with 20 bases in between. The CDR3 sequence: CASTKGGGREETQYF. CDR3 DNA sequence: TGTGCCAGCACCAAGGGTGGCGGCAGGGAGGAGACCCAGTACTTC.